Below, 32 T cell receptor beta chains from the same sample are listed, as sequenced in a study of T cell clonality in common variable immunodeficiency. Using immunoSEQ multiplex PCR, the repertoire was profiled, and TCRdb retains in-frame clones only, with some absent. The sample shows 14,000 or so clones, none of them appearing just once. The study, taken as a whole, reports: Fewer deletions and N-nucleotide insertions were reportedly seen in common variable immunodeficiency TCR beta sequences.

Their target antigens are unknown. Sample: peripheral blood mononuclear cells. The receptors were sampled from a human donor with common variable immunodeficiency.

Sample share makes this clone medium-sized. With the read ending 3 residues before the CDR3 end, the germline J gene is used to fill in that end. This chain links TRBV28 with TRBJ1-1, with 8 bases fitting TRBD1. V dropped 5 bases and J dropped 5; count of bases not matched to a gene: 10. Germline V CDR1 and CDR2: MDHEN, SYDVKM. CDR3 length: 15 residues. The part of the CDR3 DNA that was read is TGTGCCAGCAGTACGAGCAGGGGGCTTTGGACTGAA. Translated: CASSTSRGLWTE. The CDR3 reads in full as CASSTSRGLWTEAFF.

This chain's CDR3 is CASSLPVSGIPYEQYF. The DNA read from the CDR3 is TGTGCCAGCAGCCTCCCTGTCAGCGGGATACCCTACGAG. V and J are TRBV6-2 or TRBV6-3 and TRBJ2-7, with 7 nucleotides matching TRBD2. The read gets to within 3 residues of the CDR3 end, and the germline J gene fills in the rest. The J segment lost 2 bases and the V segment lost 6 bases, leaving 13 bases of the junction unmatched. Germline V gives CDR1 MNHEY, CDR2 SVGEGT. The CDR3 is 16 residues long.

This clone was detected ten times or more. Coverage ceases 3 residues before the CDR3 finishes, and the germline J gene fills in the end. The chain uses TRBV7-4 and TRBJ2-3, with D possibly TRBD1 on 6 matching bases. CDR1 SGHVT and CDR2 SQSDAQ come from the germline V gene. Trimming cost V 1 base and J 6 bases, with 20 bases left between them. The CDR3 spans 17 residues. CDR3 DNA, as far as it was read: TGTGCCAGCAGCTTAGTTTGGAAGACAGGTCCTTTTGATACG. This translates into CASSLVWKTGPFDT. The whole CDR3 is CASSLVWKTGPFDTQYF.

In the case of this clone: The CDR3 extends 3 residues past the end of the read, so its final part is completed from the germline J gene. This chain links TRBV7-2 with TRBJ2-1, with 10 bases identical to TRBD1. The trim removed 5 bases at V and 9 bases at J, leaving 10 bases unmatched. The CDR3 spans 15 residues. CDR1 SGHTA and CDR2 FQGNSA come from the germline V gene. The covered CDR3 bases are TGTGCCAGCAGCCCAGGGGACAGGGGTGGGAGTGAG. The encoded protein is CASSPGDRGGSE. The full CDR3 is CASSPGDRGGSEQFF. Combining the CDR3 with reference TRBV7-2 and TRBJ2-1 gives the whole variable domain GAGVSQSPSNKVTEKGKDVELRCDPISGHTALYWYRQSLGQGLEFLIYFQGNSAPDKSGLPSDRFSAERTGGSVSTLTIQRTQQEDSAVYLCASSPGDRGGSEQFFGPGTRLTVL.

The sample holds a few counts of this clone. The CDR3 end falls 3 residues outside the read, so it is completed with the germline J gene. The V gene is TRBV29-1, the J gene TRBJ1-2; tentative D call: TRBD1 (6 bases). The ends were cut back, 4 bases at V and 4 bases at J, with 10 bases in the middle. The CDR3 is 12 residues long. From germline, CDR1 is SQVTM and CDR2 ANQGSEA. Incomplete CDR3 DNA: TGCAGCGTTGGGGGGCGTCTCTATGGC. Protein: CSVGGRLYG. The whole CDR3 sequence reads CSVGGRLYGYTF.

As concerns this clone: The read falls 3 residues short of the CDR3 end, and the missing part is taken from the germline J gene. The rearrangement joins TRBV7-9 to TRBJ2-1; 10 nucleotides align to TRBD2. The CDR3 loop spans 15 amino acids. The ends lost 2 bases at V and 6 bases at J; junction bases unmatched: 4. The germline V gene has CDR1 SEHNR and CDR2 FQNEAQ (reference sequence). CDR3 loop: CASSLRAGGLNEQFF. Partial CDR3 DNA: TGTGCCAGCAGCTTAAGAGCGGGGGGGCTCAATGAG.

Points on this clone: The CDR3 is cut off 3 residues early in the read; its end comes from the germline J gene. This chain links TRBV2 with TRBJ1-2; 9 bases agree with TRBD1. This CDR3 contains 14 residues. J was trimmed by 4 bases and V by 4 bases; bases with no gene match: 4. CDR1 is SNHLY and CDR2 is FYNNEI in the germline V gene. Partial CDR3 DNA: TGTGCCAGCAGTGGTGACAGGGGGACCTATGGC. Protein sequence: CASSGDRGTYG. The entire CDR3 reads CASSGDRGTYGYTF.

In the case of this clone: The read terminates 3 residues before the CDR3 end, so the remaining end is supplied by the germline J gene. The chain links TRBV18 to TRBJ2-7; 9 bases are a match to TRBD2. The CDR3 is made up of 16 amino acids. Trimming removed 3 bases from V and 3 bases from J; junction bases left unmatched: 9. The V gene's germline CDR1 is KGHSH and CDR2 LQKENI. CDR3 sequence reads: CASSPVSSGAYYEQYF. CDR3 bases read: TGTGCCAGCTCACCCGTTTCTAGCGGGGCCTACTACGAG.

This clone counts as medium-sized. The read terminates 3 residues before the CDR3 end, so the remaining end is supplied by the germline J gene. The chain employs TRBV5-1 and TRBJ1-2, with a possible D match to TRBD1 (6 bases). This CDR3 spans 13 amino acids. Trimming cost V 5 bases and J 7 bases, with 15 bases left between them. The germline gives CDR1 SGHRS, CDR2 YFSETQ. CDR3 amino acids: CASSRTGLTGYTF. The sequenced part of the CDR3 DNA is TGCGCCAGCAGTCGTACAGGGTTGACTGGC. The whole variable domain, remainder taken from reference TRBV5-1 and TRBJ1-2, is KAGVTQTPRYLIKTRGQQVTLSCSPISGHRSVSWYQQTPGQGLQFLFEYFSETQRNKGNFPGRFSGRQFSNSRSEMNVSTLELGDSALYLCASSRTGLTGYTFGSGTRLTVV.

Of note for this clone: The read comes to an end 3 residues before the CDR3 does, leaving the germline J gene to fill in the end. The chain carries TRBV7-9 and TRBJ2-7; possibly TRBD1 for D (5 bases). V was clipped by 0 bases and J by 2 bases, with 11 bases between them. The CDR3 length is 15 residues. Germline assignment: CDR1 SEHNR and CDR2 FQNEAQ (reference sequence). CDR3 loop: CASSLAGANTYEQYF. CDR3 DNA (partial): TGTGCCAGCAGCTTAGCAGGGGCGAATACCTACGAG.

Turning to this clone: The read falls 3 residues short of the CDR3 end, and the missing part is taken from the germline J gene. The chain recombines TRBV5-6 with TRBJ2-7, with TRBD1 as a possible D gene (6 bases). The germline V gene has CDR1 SGHDT and CDR2 YYEEEE. Trimming cost V 1 base and J 5 bases, with 13 bases left between them. This CDR3 is built from 14 residues. CDR3 DNA, as far as it was read: TGTGCCAGCAGCTTGACAGGGTTCGCTAACGAG. Translated, it gives CASSLTGFANE. The complete CDR3 reads CASSLTGFANEQYF. Full variable domain (outside the CDR3, taken from reference TRBV5-6 and TRBJ2-7): DAGVTQSPTHLIKTRGQQVTLRCSPKSGHDTVSWYQQALGQGPQFIFQYYEEEERQRGNFPDRFSGHQFPNYSSELNVNALLLGDSALYLCASSLTGFANEQYFGPGTRLTVT.

With regard to this clone: The CDR3 end is not reached by the read, which stops 3 residues before it; the germline J gene fills it in. The chain carries TRBV2 and TRBJ2-5, with 12 bases lining up with TRBD2. V shed 7 bases, J shed 5 bases, and the junction held 2 bases outside the gene matches. Germline V gene data show CDR1 as SNHLY and CDR2 as FYNNEI. The CDR3 spans 13 residues. The chain's CDR3 is CASTGTSGETQYF. The covered CDR3 bases are TGTGCCAGCACGGGGACTAGCGGGGAGACC.

Partial CDR3 DNA: TGTGCCAGCAGCTCGGGACAGGGGGAAGAAAAA. Translation: CASSSGQGEEK. The complete CDR3 protein is CASSSGQGEEKLFF. This sequence joins TRBV7-9 and TRBJ1-4; 11 bases fit TRBD1. The read terminates 3 residues ahead of where the CDR3 ends, so the germline J gene completes it. CDR1 and CDR2 (germline): SEHNR, FQNEAQ (reference sequence). CDR3 length: 14 residues. V shed 4 bases and J 8 bases; nucleotides not matched to a gene: 3. The full variable domain, with the rest looked up from reference TRBV7-9 and TRBJ1-4, is DTGVSQNPRHKITKRGQNVTFRCDPISEHNRLYWYRQTLGQGPEFLTYFQNEAQLEKSRLLSDRFSAERPKGSFSTLEIQRTEQGDSAMYLCASSSGQGEEKLFFGSGTQLSVL.

This clone came up many times. Sequencing ends 3 residues short of the CDR3 end; the germline J gene provides the rest. The chain carries TRBV7-3 and TRBJ2-3; 7 positions agree with TRBD2. Germline V gives CDR1 SGHTA, CDR2 FQGTGA. The CDR3 spans 14 residues. Trimming cost V 4 bases and J 6 bases; bases outside gene matches: 7. CDR3 residues: CASSYWGGLDTQYF. CDR3 bases read: TGTGCCAGCAGCTACTGGGGGGGATTGGATACG.

This clone has more than one count but fewer than ten. The missing CDR3 end, 3 residues past where the read stops, is filled in from the germline J gene. The chain uses TRBV30 and TRBJ1-1, with TRBD1 identical over 9 bases. The CDR3 contains 15 residues. The V gene end was trimmed by 2 bases and the J gene end by 1 base; junction bases not matched to a gene: 5. CDR1 and CDR2 (germline): GTSNPN, SVGIG (reference sequence). CDR3 sequence: CAWSTVTGGNTEAFF. Partial CDR3 DNA: TGTGCCTGGAGTACCGTGACAGGGGGGAACACTGAA.

This clone came up many times. Partial CDR3 DNA: TGTGCCAGCAGCTTAATGGGTCGGGGGGCCCTACAAGAGACC. Its translation is CASSLMGRGALQET. The entire CDR3 is CASSLMGRGALQETQYF. The chain is built from TRBV7-3 and TRBJ2-5; tentative D call: TRBD2 (7 bases). Read data end 3 residues before the CDR3 end; the end is taken from the germline J gene. Germline CDR1 SGHTA, CDR2 FQGTGA. V lost 1 base and J lost 2, with 17 bases in between. The CDR3 contains 17 residues.

For this clone: Read sequence stops 3 residues before the CDR3 end, and the germline J gene provides the missing end. This chain connects TRBV30 to TRBJ1-1; tentatively, D is TRBD1 (5 bases). Trimming took off 3 bases at V and 1 base at J, with 9 bases between the two ends. This CDR3 has 13 amino acids. Germline-derived CDR1 and CDR2 are GTSNPN and SVGIG (reference sequence). This CDR3 reads CAWRWGTNTEAFF. The sequenced CDR3 bases are TGTGCCTGGAGATGGGGCACGAACACTGAA.

This clone has ten or more counts. The read ends 3 residues shy of where the CDR3 ends; the end is completed using the germline J gene. The chain uses TRBV18 and TRBJ2-2; tentatively, D is TRBD1 (6 bases). CDR1 and CDR2 from the germline V gene are KGHSH and LQKENI. The CDR3 loop spans 14 amino acids. Trimming took 3 bases from V and 7 from J, leaving 12 bases between them. CDR3 protein: CASSPGRDIGELFF. Partial CDR3 DNA: TGTGCCAGCTCACCGGGAAGGGACATCGGGGAG. The full variable domain, completed using reference TRBV18 and TRBJ2-2, is NAGVMQNPRHLVRRRGQEARLRCSPMKGHSHVYWYRQLPEEGLKFMVYLQKENIIDESGMPKERFSAEFPKEGPSILRIQQVVRGDSAAYFCASSPGRDIGELFFGEGSRLTVL.

This clone showed up just a few times. The CDR3 extends 3 residues past the end of the read, so its final part is completed from the germline J gene. This sequence joins TRBV7-2 and TRBJ2-7; 9 bases fit TRBD2. Germline lookup yields CDR1 SGHTA and CDR2 FQGNSA. V shed 4 bases and J 0 bases; nucleotides not matched to a gene: 4. This CDR3 comprises 15 residues. The CDR3 loop is CASSSFSGGSYEQYF. CDR3 DNA (partial): TGTGCCAGCAGCTCCTTTAGCGGGGGCTCCTACGAG.

Concerning this clone: The read halts 3 residues ahead of the CDR3 end, with the missing end drawn from the germline J gene. V gene TRBV5-1 combines with J gene TRBJ1-6; TRBD1 matches 7 bases. The CDR3 length is 14 residues. The germline gives CDR1 SGHRS, CDR2 YFSETQ. Losses at the gene ends were 5 bases for V and 7 bases for J; bases not matched to a gene: 6. CDR3 sequence reads: CASRTTGDNSPLHF. CDR3 bases read: TGCGCCAGCAGAACCACAGGGGACAATTCACCC.

A note on this clone: The CDR3 end falls 3 residues outside the read, so it is completed with the germline J gene. The chain joins TRBV5-6 to TRBJ1-3; 9 bases match TRBD1. Trimming at V came to 4 bases and at J to 4 bases, leaving 6 bases not matched to a gene. The germline V gene encodes CDR1 SGHDT and CDR2 YYEEEE. The CDR3 covers 15 residues. The CDR3 region is CASSASTGGGNTIYF. Incomplete CDR3 DNA: TGTGCCAGCAGCGCATCGACAGGGGGGGGAAACACC.

This clone was found a few times. Here the CDR3 reads CASSQGWDLPAFF. The CDR3 bases that were read are TGTGCCAGCAGCCAGGGGTGGGATCTCCCG. The rearrangement joins TRBV7-9 to TRBJ1-1, with D possibly matching TRBD1 (6 bases). The read ends 3 residues before the CDR3 terminus; that terminus is restored from the germline J gene. CDR1 SEHNR and CDR2 FQNEAQ come from the germline V gene (reference sequence). This CDR3 is 13 amino acids long. Looking up the rest from reference TRBV7-9 and TRBJ1-1 gives the full variable domain: DTGVSQNPRHKITKRGQNVTFRCDPISEHNRLYWYRQTLGQGPEFLTYFQNEAQLEKSRLLSDRFSAERPKGSFSTLEIQRTEQGDSAMYLCASSQGWDLPAFFGQGTRLTVV.

This clone was seen a few times. The observed sequence ends 3 residues before the CDR3 terminus, with the missing tail filled in from the germline J gene. The chain has TRBV19 and TRBJ1-2, with TRBD1 as a possible D gene (6 bases). This CDR3 has 13 residues. Germline V lookup: CDR1 LNHDA, CDR2 SQIVND (reference sequence). CDR3: CASSIGDRIGYTF. The part of the CDR3 DNA that was read is TGTGCCAGTAGTATAGGCGACAGGATCGGC.

This clone was detected many times. From the germline J gene comes the end of the CDR3, since the read stops 3 residues before it. The gene calls are TRBV5-1 and TRBJ2-5, with 8 bases identical to TRBD2. Germline trimming cut 4 bases from V and 2 bases from J; bases unmatched to any gene: 10. This CDR3 contains 16 residues. The V gene's germline CDR1 is SGHRS and CDR2 YFSETQ. The sequenced CDR3 bases are TGCGCCAGCAGCCCACGACTAGCGAGCGGACAAGAGACC. Amino acids: CASSPRLASGQET. The whole CDR3 protein is CASSPRLASGQETQYF. Based on the CDR3 plus reference TRBV5-1 and TRBJ2-5, the full variable domain is KAGVTQTPRYLIKTRGQQVTLSCSPISGHRSVSWYQQTPGQGLQFLFEYFSETQRNKGNFPGRFSGRQFSNSRSEMNVSTLELGDSALYLCASSPRLASGQETQYFGPGTRLLVL.

As regards this clone: From the germline J gene comes the end of the CDR3, since the read stops 3 residues before it. The chain is built from TRBV6-2 or TRBV6-3 and TRBJ1-2, with unresolved D. The length of the CDR3 is 12 residues. Germline V CDR1 and CDR2: MNHEY, SVGEGT. V was shortened by 4 bases and J by 5 bases, with 8 bases between the two germline ends. The DNA read from the CDR3 is TGTGCCAGCAGTTTTGGAGGGTATGGC. Protein sequence: CASSFGGYG. The whole CDR3 is CASSFGGYGYTF.

For this clone: The read gets to within 3 residues of the CDR3 end, and the germline J gene fills in the rest. V usage is TRBV19 and J usage is TRBJ2-1; D is perhaps TRBD2 (6 bases). V was clipped by 9 bases and J by 9 bases, with 24 bases between them. CDR1 is LNHDA, CDR2 SQIVND, per germline (reference sequence). This CDR3 spans 15 amino acids. The covered CDR3 bases are TGTGCCAGCAATCCGAGCGCGGGGCCTGGGGGTGAG. Translated: CASNPSAGPGGE. The full CDR3 is CASNPSAGPGGEQFF.

In regard to this clone: With the read ending 3 residues before the CDR3 end, the germline J gene is used to fill in that end. The chain employs TRBV7-2 and TRBJ2-7; D not resolved. The germline gives CDR1 SGHTA, CDR2 FQGNSA. V shed 4 bases and J shed 0 bases, with 4 bases lying between them. The CDR3 loop spans 12 amino acids. CDR3 protein: CASSSSSYEQYF. The part of the CDR3 DNA that was read is TGTGCCAGCAGCTCCAGCTCCTACGAG.

To note about this clone: Sequencing ends 3 residues short of the CDR3 end; the germline J gene provides the rest. The chain recombines TRBV19 with TRBJ2-1; D is ambiguous. The CDR3 spans 15 residues. The V gene's germline CDR1 is LNHDA and CDR2 SQIVND (reference sequence). The V gene lost 5 bases and the J gene lost 0 bases, with 11 bases spanning the gap. This CDR3 reads CASSSTWSSYNEQFF. The part of the CDR3 DNA that was read is TGTGCCAGTAGTTCGACATGGAGCTCCTACAATGAG.

About this clone: The read gets to within 3 residues of the CDR3 end, and the germline J gene fills in the rest. The chain is built from TRBV18 and TRBJ1-5, with D possibly matching TRBD1 (6 bases). The germline V gene has CDR1 KGHSH and CDR2 LQKENI. The V gene lost 0 bases and the J gene lost 6 bases, with 12 bases spanning the gap. The CDR3 has 15 amino acids. Incomplete CDR3 DNA: TGTGCCAGCTCACCACCAGGGGGTGGGGGTCAGCCC. Residues: CASSPPGGGGQP. The entire CDR3 is CASSPPGGGGQPQHF.

As for this clone: The read ends 3 residues before the CDR3 terminus; that terminus is restored from the germline J gene. The chain recombines TRBV18 with TRBJ1-5, with 7 bases aligning to TRBD1. The germline gives CDR1 KGHSH, CDR2 LQKENI. CDR3 length: 15 amino acids. V shed 6 bases and J 9 bases; nucleotides not matched to a gene: 14. The sequenced CDR3 bases are TGTGCCAGCTCGCCGGGGGAGGGGGCCCGCGGGCCC. The encoded protein is CASSPGEGARGP. The CDR3 in full is CASSPGEGARGPQHF.

This clone was detected many times. The CDR3 goes on 3 residues after the read ends, and that part is filled in from the germline J gene. This chain joins TRBV10-3 and TRBJ2-3, with 13 bases fitting TRBD2. The trim removed 5 bases at V and 6 bases at J, leaving 5 bases unmatched. Germline assignment: CDR1 ENHRY and CDR2 SYGVKD. The CDR3 totals 15 residues. The CDR3 DNA, read in part, is TGTGCCATCAGTACCGGGACTAGCGGGAAGGATACG. As protein: CAISTGTSGKDT. The whole CDR3 reads CAISTGTSGKDTQYF.

On this clone: The CDR3 goes on 3 residues after the read ends, and that part is filled in from the germline J gene. The chain has TRBV7-9 and TRBJ1-2; perhaps TRBD1 as D (5 bases). Germline values: CDR1 SEHNR, CDR2 FQNEAQ (reference sequence). The CDR3 has 14 amino acids. The V end lost 5 bases, the J end lost 4 bases, and 14 bases lay between the germline ends. The CDR3 spells CASSPGQGTYGYTF. The part of the CDR3 DNA that was read is TGTGCCAGCAGCCCCGGGCAGGGCACCTATGGC.